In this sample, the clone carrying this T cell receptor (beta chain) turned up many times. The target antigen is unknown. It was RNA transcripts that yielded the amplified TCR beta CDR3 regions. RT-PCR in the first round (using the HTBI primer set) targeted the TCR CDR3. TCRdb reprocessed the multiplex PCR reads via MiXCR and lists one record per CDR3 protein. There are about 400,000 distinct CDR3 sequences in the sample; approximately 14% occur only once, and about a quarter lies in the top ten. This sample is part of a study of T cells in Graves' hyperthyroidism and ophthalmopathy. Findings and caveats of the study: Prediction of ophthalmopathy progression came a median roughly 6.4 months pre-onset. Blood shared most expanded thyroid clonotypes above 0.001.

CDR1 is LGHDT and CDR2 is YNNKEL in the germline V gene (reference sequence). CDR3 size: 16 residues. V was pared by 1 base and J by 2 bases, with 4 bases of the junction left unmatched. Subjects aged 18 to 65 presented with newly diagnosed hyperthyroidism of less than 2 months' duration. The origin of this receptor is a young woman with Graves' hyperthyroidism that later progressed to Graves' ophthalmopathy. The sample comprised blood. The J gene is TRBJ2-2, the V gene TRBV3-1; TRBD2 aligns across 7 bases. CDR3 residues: CASSQGGLVNTGELFF. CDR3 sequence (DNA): TGTGCCAGCAGCCAAGGCGGACTAGTTAACACCGGGGAGCTGTTTTTT.